Each of the 18 T cell receptor beta chains below was sequenced from the same sample in a study of blood T cell repertoires in COVID-19. The data were produced by immunoSEQ multiplex PCR, yet TCRdb's version contains in-frame clones alone and is incomplete. The sample holds fewer than 120,000 clones; 82% are singletons and the top ten take approximately 16%. Input material: peripheral blood. The receptor source for this set is a woman aged 60 to 75 with acute or convalescent COVID-19.

The chain uses TRBV2 and TRBJ2-7; D might be TRBD2 (5 bases). V lost 6 bases and J lost 3, with 15 bases in between. Germline CDR1 is SNHLY and CDR2 is FYNNEI. The CDR3 totals 14 residues. CDR3 sequence (DNA): TGTGCCAGCAGAGCCCCGGGGTCGAGCTACGAGCAGTACTTC. This sequence encodes CASRAPGSSYEQYF. Based on the CDR3 plus reference TRBV2 and TRBJ2-7, the full variable domain is EPEVTQTPSHQVTQMGQEVILRCVPISNHLYFYWYRQILGQKVEFLVSFYNNEISEKSEIFDDQFSVERPDGSNFTLKIRSTKLEDSAMYFCASRAPGSSYEQYFGPGTRLTVT.

The chain recombines TRBV7-2 with TRBJ1-6; D may be TRBD1 (5 bases). CDR1 and CDR2 (germline): SGHTA, FQGNSA. V shed 0 bases and J shed 6 bases, with 18 bases lying between them. This CDR3 comprises 18 residues. CDR3 DNA sequence: TGTGCCAGCAGCTTAGCGGGTTACAGGAGGGATAGTAATTCACCCCTCCACTTT. Its protein is CASSLAGYRRDSNSPLHF.

This rearrangement joins TRBV9 to TRBJ2-3; no clear D. The V end lost 0 bases, the J end lost 3 bases, and 2 bases lay between the germline ends. CDR3 length equals 12 residues. The germline V gene encodes CDR1 SGDLS and CDR2 YYNGEE. CDR3 in DNA: TGTGCCAGCAGCGTAGCAACAGATACGCAGTATTTT. It yields the protein CASSVATDTQYF.

The chain employs TRBV4-1 and TRBJ2-1, with 8 bases lining up with TRBD2. The CDR3 runs to 17 residues. Germline values: CDR1 MGHRA, CDR2 YSYEKL. J was trimmed by 8 bases and V by 1 base; bases with no gene match: 13. The chain's CDR3 is CASSQVLSGGSIDEQFF. The DNA for the CDR3 is TGCGCCAGCAGCCAAGTCCTCAGCGGGGGCAGTATAGATGAGCAGTTCTTC.

The chain uses TRBV6-5 and TRBJ1-6; unclear D gene. CDR1 is MNHEY and CDR2 is SVGAGI in the germline V gene. This CDR3 contains 15 residues. V lost 0 bases and J 7 bases, leaving 10 bases between the germline ends. The CDR3 DNA sequence: TGTGCCAGCAGTTACTCTCGGGGTGGGAATTCACCCCTCCACTTT. Protein product: CASSYSRGGNSPLHF.

The CDR3: CASSEAAGQGYQPQHF. The DNA of the CDR3 is TGTGCCAGCAGTGAAGCAGCTGGGCAGGGATATCAGCCCCAGCATTTT. The chain recombines TRBV6-1 with TRBJ1-5; the D gene is possibly TRBD1 (5 bases). The germline V gene encodes CDR1 MNHNS and CDR2 SASEGT. V gave up 0 bases and J gave up 5 bases, with 14 bases separating them. This CDR3 contains 16 residues.

The V gene is TRBV29-1, the J gene TRBJ1-1; 8 nucleotides match TRBD1. The V segment lost 7 bases and the J segment 3 bases; nucleotides outside the gene matches: 13. This CDR3 spans 15 amino acids. In germline, CDR1 is SQVTM, CDR2 ANQGSEA. The CDR3 sequence is CSASQGANQDTEAFF. The CDR3 DNA reads as TGCAGCGCAAGTCAGGGGGCGAATCAGGACACTGAAGCTTTCTTT.

The chain's CDR3 is CASSGLTSGGPGTQYF. The CDR3 region has the DNA TGTGCCAGCAGCGGACTGACTAGCGGGGGGCCTGGTACGCAGTATTTT. The chain links TRBV9 to TRBJ2-3; the match to TRBD2 covers 13 bases. Germline CDR1 reads SGDLS; CDR2 reads YYNGEE. J was trimmed by 8 bases and V by 3 bases; bases with no gene match: 9. The CDR3 has 16 residues.

The chain carries TRBV23-1 and TRBJ2-5, with D maybe TRBD1 (6 bases). TRBV23-1 is annotated as an ORF whose role is uncertain. V lost 11 bases, J lost 4 bases, and 26 bases lay in between. This CDR3 region has 16 residues. The CDR3: CASLRGNMAPRETQYF. The CDR3 nucleotides read TGCGCCTCTCTTAGGGGGAACATGGCCCCCCGAGAGACCCAGTACTTC.

V gene TRBV20-1 combines with J gene TRBJ1-4; D is ambiguous. The CDR3 totals 11 residues. Trimming took 3 bases from V and 10 from J, leaving 9 bases between them. Germline CDR1 DFQATT, CDR2 SNEGSKA (reference sequence). For the CDR3, the DNA is TGCAGTGCTAGCTCCGCAGGAAAACTGTTTTTT. Its translation is CSASSAGKLFF.

The chain employs TRBV2 and TRBJ1-5; D gene uncertain. V was shortened by 7 bases and J by 3 bases, with 16 bases between the two germline ends. Germline V lookup: CDR1 SNHLY, CDR2 FYNNEI. This CDR3 is 15 amino acids long. The CDR3 nucleotides read TGTGCCAGCAAAAGACGACGGGAAGACAATCAGCCCCAGCATTTT. Its protein product is CASKRRREDNQPQHF. Full variable domain (remainder filled in from reference TRBV2 and TRBJ1-5): EPEVTQTPSHQVTQMGQEVILRCVPISNHLYFYWYRQILGQKVEFLVSFYNNEISEKSEIFDDQFSVERPDGSNFTLKIRSTKLEDSAMYFCASKRRREDNQPQHFGDGTRLSIL.

This clone was counted only a few times. This chain joins TRBV6-6 and TRBJ1-4; D gene unclear. Germline V gene lookup returns CDR1 MNHNY and CDR2 SVGAGI (reference sequence). V lost 5 bases and J lost 5, with 12 bases in between. The CDR3 consists of 14 residues. The CDR3 bases are TGTGCCAGCAGTCCAGTCGGAGGAAATGAAAAACTGTTTTTT. Its translation: CASSPVGGNEKLFF.

The table lists this clone with a count of one. The rearrangement joins TRBV9 to TRBJ2-3; 8 bases are shared with TRBD1. Losses at the gene ends were 4 bases for V and 4 bases for J; bases not matched to a gene: 5. This CDR3 contains 14 residues. CDR1 SGDLS and CDR2 YYNGEE come from the germline V gene. The CDR3 DNA follows: TGTGCCAGCAGCCGACAACAGGGGGCAGATACGCAGTATTTT. This sequence encodes CASSRQQGADTQYF.

This rearrangement joins TRBV19 to TRBJ2-2, with D unresolved. Germline values: CDR1 LNHDA, CDR2 SQIVND (reference sequence). The CDR3 totals 13 residues. The V end was cut by 5 bases, the J end by 2 bases, with 6 bases between. The CDR3 protein is CASSPQNTGELFF. CDR3 coding DNA: TGTGCCAGTAGTCCCCAAAACACCGGGGAGCTGTTTTTT.

This clone was counted a few times. The chain recombines TRBV12-3 or TRBV12-4 with TRBJ2-2; D is possibly TRBD2 (6 bases). The CDR3 is 13 amino acids. The ends were cut back, 7 bases at V and 3 bases at J, with 9 bases in the middle. The CDR3 reads CASIPGDTGELFF. Here the CDR3 DNA reads TGTGCCAGCATTCCGGGGGACACCGGGGAGCTGTTTTTT.

The V call is TRBV5-5, the J call TRBJ2-7; 9 nucleotides align to TRBD1. This CDR3 contains 14 residues. Germline loops: CDR1 SGHKS, CDR2 YYEKEE (reference sequence). The J segment lost 4 bases and the V segment lost 6 bases, leaving 8 bases of the junction unmatched. CDR3 in amino acids: CASTLGTGTYEQYF. Written as DNA, the CDR3 is TGTGCCAGCACGCTAGGGACAGGGACTTACGAGCAGTACTTC.

The CDR3 sequence: CASSQPGQGVGETQYF. As DNA, the CDR3 is TGTGCCAGCAGCCAGCCGGGACAGGGGGTCGGAGAGACCCAGTACTTC. The rearrangement joins TRBV11-3 to TRBJ2-5; 11 nucleotides match TRBD1. V lost 5 bases and J lost 4; bases outside the gene matches: 9. There are 16 residues in the CDR3. In germline, CDR1 is SGHNT, CDR2 YENEEA. Using reference TRBV11-3 and TRBJ2-5 for the parts outside the CDR3, the full variable domain is EAGVVQSPRYKIIEKKQPVAFWCNPISGHNTLYWYLQNLGQGPELLIRYENEEAVDDSQLPKDRFSAERLKGVDSTLKIQPAELGDSAVYLCASSQPGQGVGETQYFGPGTRLLVL.

CDR3: CASSQPREQFF. CDR3 bases: TGCGCCAGCAGCCAACCGCGGGAGCAGTTCTTC. This chain uses TRBV4-1 with TRBJ2-1; D is unclear. CDR3 length equals 11 residues. V was cut by 2 bases and J by 10 bases, with 6 bases left in between. Germline lookup yields CDR1 MGHRA and CDR2 YSYEKL.